This T cell receptor beta chain was sequenced during a study of a mutant IDH1 vaccine in newly diagnosed glioma. Study summary: Patients got their first vaccination 4-6 weeks after radiotherapy alone, or with temozolomide cycles.

The time point: week 23, last vaccination. One vaccine dose held 300 ug of mutant IDH1 20-mer peptide and came with topical imiquimod. Germline CDR1 reads MNHEY; CDR2 reads SVGAGI. The CDR3 runs 16 residues. V was pared by 1 base and J by 0 bases, with 7 bases between. Libraries were prepared by immunoSEQ multiplex PCR; TCRdb keeps only in-frame clonotypes and omits some of them. This table has about 43,000 clones, roughly 80% appearing once. This clone was seen once. Its matching antigen is unknown. The material sequenced was PBMCs, taken from a glioma patient whose treatment included an IDH1 peptide vaccine. This clonotype was sampled from a woman aged 18-35 years with glioma. Some clones in this sample may be carry-over from other donors' samples. This chain uses TRBV6-5 with TRBJ2-6; D unclear. The CDR3 DNA reads TGTGCCAGCAGTTACTATACTGGCTCTGGGGCCAACGTCCTGACTTTC. Its protein is CASSYYTGSGANVLTF.